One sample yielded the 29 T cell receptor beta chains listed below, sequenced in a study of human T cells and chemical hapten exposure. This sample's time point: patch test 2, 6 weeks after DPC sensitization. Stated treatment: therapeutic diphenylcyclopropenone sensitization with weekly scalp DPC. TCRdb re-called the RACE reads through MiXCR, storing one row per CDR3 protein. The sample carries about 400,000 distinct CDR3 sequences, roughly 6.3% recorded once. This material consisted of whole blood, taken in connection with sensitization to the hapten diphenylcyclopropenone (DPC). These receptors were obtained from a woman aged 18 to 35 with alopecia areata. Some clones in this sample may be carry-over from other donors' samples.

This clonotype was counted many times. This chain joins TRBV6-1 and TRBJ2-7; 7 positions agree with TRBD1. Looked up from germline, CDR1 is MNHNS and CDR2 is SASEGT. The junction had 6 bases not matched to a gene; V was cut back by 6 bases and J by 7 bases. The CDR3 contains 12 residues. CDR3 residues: CASSLKTGEQYF. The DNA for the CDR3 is TGTGCCAGCAGCTTGAAGACAGGGGAGCAGTACTTC.

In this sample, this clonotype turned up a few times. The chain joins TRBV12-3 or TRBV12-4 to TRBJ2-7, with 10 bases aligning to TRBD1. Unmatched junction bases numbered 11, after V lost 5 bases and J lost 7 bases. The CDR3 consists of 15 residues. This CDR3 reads CASSQWTGGAGEQYF. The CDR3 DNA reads TGTGCCAGCAGTCAGTGGACAGGGGGAGCCGGGGAGCAGTACTTC.

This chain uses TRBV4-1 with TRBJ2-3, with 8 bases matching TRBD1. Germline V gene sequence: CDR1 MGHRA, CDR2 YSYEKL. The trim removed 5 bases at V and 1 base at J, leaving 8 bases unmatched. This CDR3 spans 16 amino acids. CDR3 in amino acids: CASSLFPDRGTDTQYF. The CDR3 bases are TGCGCCAGCAGCTTGTTTCCGGACAGGGGCACAGATACGCAGTATTTT.

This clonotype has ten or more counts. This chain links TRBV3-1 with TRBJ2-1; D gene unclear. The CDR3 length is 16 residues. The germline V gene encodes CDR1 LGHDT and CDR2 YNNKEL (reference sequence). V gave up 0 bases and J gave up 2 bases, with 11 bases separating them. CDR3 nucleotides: TGTGCCAGCAGCCAAGATGGCCTGGCCGCCTACAATGAGCAGTTCTTC. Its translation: CASSQDGLAAYNEQFF.

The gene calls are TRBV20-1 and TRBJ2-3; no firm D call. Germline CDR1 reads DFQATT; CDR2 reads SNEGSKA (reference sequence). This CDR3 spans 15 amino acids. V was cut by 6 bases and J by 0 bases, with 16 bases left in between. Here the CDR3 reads CSATATQSSTDTQYF. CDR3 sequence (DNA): TGCAGTGCCACAGCTACGCAATCAAGCACAGATACGCAGTATTTT.

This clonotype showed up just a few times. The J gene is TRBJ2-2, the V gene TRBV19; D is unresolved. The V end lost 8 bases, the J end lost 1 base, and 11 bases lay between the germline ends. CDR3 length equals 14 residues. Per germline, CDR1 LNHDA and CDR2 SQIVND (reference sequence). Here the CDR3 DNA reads TGTGCCAGTCGCCGGAACGGGAACACCGGGGAGCTGTTTTTT. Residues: CASRRNGNTGELFF.

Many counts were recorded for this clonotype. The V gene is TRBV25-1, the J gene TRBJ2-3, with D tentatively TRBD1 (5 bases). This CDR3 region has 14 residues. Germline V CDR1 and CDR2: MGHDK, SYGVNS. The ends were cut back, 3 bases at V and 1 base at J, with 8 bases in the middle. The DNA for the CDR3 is TGTGCCAGCAGTGACAGGGCGGGCACAGATACGCAGTATTTT. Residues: CASSDRAGTDTQYF. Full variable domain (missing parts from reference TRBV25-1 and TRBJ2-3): EADIYQTPRYLVIGTGKKITLECSQTMGHDKMYWYQQDPGMELHLIHYSYGVNSTEKGDLSSESTVSRIRTEHFPLTLESARPSHTSQYLCASSDRAGTDTQYFGPGTRLTVL.

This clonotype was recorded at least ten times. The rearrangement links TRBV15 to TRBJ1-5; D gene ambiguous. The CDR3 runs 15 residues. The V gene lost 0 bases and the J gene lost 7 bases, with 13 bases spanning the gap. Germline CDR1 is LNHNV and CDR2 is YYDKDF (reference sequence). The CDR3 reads CATSRDLGGFQPQHF. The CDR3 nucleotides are TGTGCCACCAGCAGAGATTTAGGAGGGTTCCAGCCCCAGCATTTT.

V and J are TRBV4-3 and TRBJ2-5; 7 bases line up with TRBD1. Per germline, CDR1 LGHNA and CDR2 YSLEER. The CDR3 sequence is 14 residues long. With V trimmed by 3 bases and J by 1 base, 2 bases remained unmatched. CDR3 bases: TGCGCCAGCAGCCACAGACAGGGCCAAGAGACCCAGTACTTC. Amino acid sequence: CASSHRQGQETQYF.

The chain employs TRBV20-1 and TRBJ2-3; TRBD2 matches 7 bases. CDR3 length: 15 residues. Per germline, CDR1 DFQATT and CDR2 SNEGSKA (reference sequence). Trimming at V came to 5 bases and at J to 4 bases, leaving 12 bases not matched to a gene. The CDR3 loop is CSARLWEGSSDTQYF. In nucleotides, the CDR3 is TGCAGTGCTCGGTTGTGGGAGGGTAGTTCAGATACGCAGTATTTT.

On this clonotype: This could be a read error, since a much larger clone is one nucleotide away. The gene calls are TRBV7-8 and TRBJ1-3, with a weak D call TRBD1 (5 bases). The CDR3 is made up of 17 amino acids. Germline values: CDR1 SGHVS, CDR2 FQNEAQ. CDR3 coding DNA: TGTGCCAGCAGCTTGGGACGGAGAGCGCTCTCTGGAGACACCATATATTTT. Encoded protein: CASSLGRRALSGDTIYF.

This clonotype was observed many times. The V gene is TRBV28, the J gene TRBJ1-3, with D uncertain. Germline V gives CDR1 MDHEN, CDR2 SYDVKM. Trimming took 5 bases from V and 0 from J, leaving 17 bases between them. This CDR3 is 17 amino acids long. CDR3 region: CASSLMDGPLSGNTIYF. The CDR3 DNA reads TGTGCCAGCAGTCTCATGGACGGGCCTCTCTCTGGAAACACCATATATTTT.

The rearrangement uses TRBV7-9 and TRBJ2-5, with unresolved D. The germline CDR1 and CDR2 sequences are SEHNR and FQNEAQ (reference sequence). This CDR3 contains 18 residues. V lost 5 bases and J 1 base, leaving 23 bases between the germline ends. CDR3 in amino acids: CASSPKLRHKLSQETQYF. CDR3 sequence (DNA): TGTGCCAGCAGCCCCAAACTCCGACATAAACTATCCCAAGAGACCCAGTACTTC. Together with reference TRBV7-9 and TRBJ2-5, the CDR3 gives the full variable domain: DTGVSQNPRHKITKRGQNVTFRCDPISEHNRLYWYRQTLGQGPEFLTYFQNEAQLEKSRLLSDRFSAERPKGSFSTLEIQRTEQGDSAMYLCASSPKLRHKLSQETQYFGPGTRLLVL.

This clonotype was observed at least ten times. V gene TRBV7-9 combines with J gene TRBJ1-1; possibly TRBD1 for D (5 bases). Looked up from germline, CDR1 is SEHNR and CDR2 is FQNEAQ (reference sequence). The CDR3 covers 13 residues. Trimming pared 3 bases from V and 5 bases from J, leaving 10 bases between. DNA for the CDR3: TGTGCCAGCAGCTTTGAGGGGAGAACTGAAGCTTTCTTT. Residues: CASSFEGRTEAFF.

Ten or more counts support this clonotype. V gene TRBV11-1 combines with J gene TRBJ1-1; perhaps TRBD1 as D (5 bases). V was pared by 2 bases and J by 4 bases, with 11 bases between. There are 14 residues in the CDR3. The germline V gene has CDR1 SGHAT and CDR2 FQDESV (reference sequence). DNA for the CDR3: TGTGCCAGCAGCTTATCCTCAGGGTCCACTGAAGCTTTCTTT. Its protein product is CASSLSSGSTEAFF.

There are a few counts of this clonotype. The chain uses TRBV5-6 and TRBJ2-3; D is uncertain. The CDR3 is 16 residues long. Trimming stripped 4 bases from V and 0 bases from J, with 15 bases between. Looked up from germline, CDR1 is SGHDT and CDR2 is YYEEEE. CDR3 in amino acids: CASSQRVTSSTDTQYF. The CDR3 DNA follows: TGTGCCAGCAGCCAACGGGTGACTTCTAGCACAGATACGCAGTATTTT.

CDR3 sequence (DNA): TGTGCCAGCAGCCAAGACGAAGGAGCGCTCTACAATGAGCAGTTCTTC. The encoded protein is CASSQDEGALYNEQFF. This sequence joins TRBV4-2 and TRBJ2-1; D call uncertain. The CDR3 contains 16 residues. Between the trimmed V and J ends, which lost 0 bases and 3 bases, there was a span of 12 bases. Germline CDR1 LGHNA, CDR2 YNFKEQ.

The CDR3, as DNA: TGTGCCAGCAGTTTAGCGCCGGGGACCTCCTACAATGAGCAGTTCTTC. This encodes CASSLAPGTSYNEQFF. This chain uses TRBV12-3 or TRBV12-4 with TRBJ2-1, with D perhaps matching TRBD1 or TRBD2 (5 bases each). The CDR3 consists of 16 residues. Deletions cut 0 bases from V and 0 bases from J, with 9 bases between.

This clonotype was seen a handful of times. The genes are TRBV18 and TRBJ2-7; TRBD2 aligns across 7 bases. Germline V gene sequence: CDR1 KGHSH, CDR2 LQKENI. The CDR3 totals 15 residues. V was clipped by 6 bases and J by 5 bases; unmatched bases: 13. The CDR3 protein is CASSARSGGVHEQYF. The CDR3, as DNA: TGTGCCAGCTCCGCGCGGTCGGGGGGAGTCCACGAGCAGTACTTC.

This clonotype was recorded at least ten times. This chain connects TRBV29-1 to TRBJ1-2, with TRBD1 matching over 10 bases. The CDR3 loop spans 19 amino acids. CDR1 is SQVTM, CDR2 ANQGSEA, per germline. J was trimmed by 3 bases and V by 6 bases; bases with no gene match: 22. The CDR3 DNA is TGCAGCGTCGATGCCTCCCGAGCGGGACAGGGGTGGACGGACTATGGCTACACCTTC. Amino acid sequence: CSVDASRAGQGWTDYGYTF.

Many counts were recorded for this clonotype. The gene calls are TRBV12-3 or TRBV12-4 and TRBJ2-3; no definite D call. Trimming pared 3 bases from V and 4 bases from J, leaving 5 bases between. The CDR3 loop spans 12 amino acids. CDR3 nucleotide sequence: TGTGCCAGCAGTTTTTTTCCAGATACGCAGTATTTT. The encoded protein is CASSFFPDTQYF.

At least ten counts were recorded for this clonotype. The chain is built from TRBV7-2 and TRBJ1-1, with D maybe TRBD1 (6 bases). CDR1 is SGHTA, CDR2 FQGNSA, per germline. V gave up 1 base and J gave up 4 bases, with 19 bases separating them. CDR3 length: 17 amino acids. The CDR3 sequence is CASSLVGGGSLGTEAFF. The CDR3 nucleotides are TGTGCCAGCAGCTTAGTTGGGGGGGGCTCCTTGGGCACTGAAGCTTTCTTT.

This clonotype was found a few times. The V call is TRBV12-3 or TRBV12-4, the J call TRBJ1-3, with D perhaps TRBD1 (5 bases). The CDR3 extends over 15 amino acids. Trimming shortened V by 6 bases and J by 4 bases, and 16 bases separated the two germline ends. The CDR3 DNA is TGTGCCAGCAGGTCCAGTGGAGGGGCAGGAAACACCATATATTTT. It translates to CASRSSGGAGNTIYF.

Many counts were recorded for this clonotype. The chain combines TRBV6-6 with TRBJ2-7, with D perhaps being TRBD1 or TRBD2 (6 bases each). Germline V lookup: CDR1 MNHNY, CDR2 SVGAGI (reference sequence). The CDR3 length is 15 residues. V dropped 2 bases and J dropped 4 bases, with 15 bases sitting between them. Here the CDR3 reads CASSYPQGGGYEQYF. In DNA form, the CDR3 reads TGTGCCAGCAGTTACCCACAGGGTGGAGGGTACGAGCAGTACTTC.

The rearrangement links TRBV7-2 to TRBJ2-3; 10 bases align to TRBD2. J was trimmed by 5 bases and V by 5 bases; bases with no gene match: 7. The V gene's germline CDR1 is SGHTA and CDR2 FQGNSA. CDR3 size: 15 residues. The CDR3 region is CASSLSGGRGDTQYF. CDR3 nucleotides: TGTGCCAGCAGCCTTAGCGGGGGGCGGGGAGATACGCAGTATTTT.

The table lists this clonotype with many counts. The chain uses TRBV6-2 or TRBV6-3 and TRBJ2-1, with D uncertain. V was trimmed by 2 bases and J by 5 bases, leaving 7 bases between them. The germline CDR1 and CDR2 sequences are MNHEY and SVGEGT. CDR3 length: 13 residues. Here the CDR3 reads CASSYIQNNEQFF. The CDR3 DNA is TGTGCCAGCAGTTACATACAGAACAATGAGCAGTTCTTC.

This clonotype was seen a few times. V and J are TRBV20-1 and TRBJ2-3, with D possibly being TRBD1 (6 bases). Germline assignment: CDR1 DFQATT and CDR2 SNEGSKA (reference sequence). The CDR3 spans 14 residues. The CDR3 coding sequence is TGCAGGACACCGAGGACAGAACCCGCAGATACGCAGTATTTT. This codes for CRTPRTEPADTQYF.

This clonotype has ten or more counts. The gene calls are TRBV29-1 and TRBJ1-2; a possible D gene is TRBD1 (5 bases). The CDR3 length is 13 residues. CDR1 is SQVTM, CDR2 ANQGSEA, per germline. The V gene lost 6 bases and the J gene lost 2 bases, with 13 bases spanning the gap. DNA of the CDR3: TGCAGCGTGGCCGGGACCGAGAACTATGGCTACACCTTC. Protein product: CSVAGTENYGYTF.

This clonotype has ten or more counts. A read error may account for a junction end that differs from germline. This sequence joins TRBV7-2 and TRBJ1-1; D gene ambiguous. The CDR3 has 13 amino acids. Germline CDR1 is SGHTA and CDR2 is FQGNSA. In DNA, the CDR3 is TGTGCCACCAACCATCCTGGGAACCCTGAAGCTTTCTTT. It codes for CATNHPGNPEAFF.